This TCR beta chain appears in the sequencing data of a study of T-cell reconstitution after alpha-beta-depleted transplantation in children. Unique molecular identifiers were incorporated when the TCRbeta library was constructed. TCRdb independently ran MiXCR on the PCR reads; one entry per CDR3 protein. The table has a few hundred thousand distinct CDR3 sequences, 9.5% to 13% seen once; the top ten hold over 25%. Many counts were recorded for this clonotype. The antigen remains undetermined. Study findings and constraints: A year had passed since transplant, and T-cell counts and diversity by then came mostly from newly produced T cells. Diversity of TCRbeta at day 60 was high in some patients, arising from surviving recipient T cells and thymic progenitors. By about two months after transplant, alpha-beta T cells reportedly arose from several hundred graft clones that had expanded.

Germline V gene sequence: CDR1 LGHNT, CDR2 FRNRAP. The V end was cut by 3 bases, the J end by 8 bases, with 13 bases between. This CDR3 is built from 13 residues. The rearrangement joins TRBV12-5 to TRBJ1-2; no clear D gene. The starting material was PBMCs, obtained before TCRalphabeta/CD19-depleted stem cell transplant. This receptor was identified in a child in the first two years of life with acute myeloid leukemia, due to receive a stem cell transplant. The CDR3 coding sequence is TGTGCTAGTGGTTTATCAGAGAGATACGGCTACACCTTC. Its translation: CASGLSERYGYTF.